What follows is one T cell receptor (beta chain) and its context. This record comes from a study of T cells in Graves' hyperthyroidism and ophthalmopathy. From RNA transcripts, TCR beta CDR3 regions were amplified. RT-PCR in the first round (using the HTBI primer set) targeted the TCR CDR3. TCRdb processed the multiplex PCR reads anew with MiXCR; each CDR3 protein has one entry. The sample consists of around 370,000 distinct CDR3 sequences, around 20% of them appearing once. The sequence derives from a man aged 18 to 30 with Graves' ophthalmopathy. The sequenced sample was blood.

The CDR3 loop is CASSLGGGSHYNEQFF. The DNA of the CDR3 is TGCGCCAGCAGCTTGGGGGGGGGGTCCCACTACAATGAGCAGTTCTTC. This rearrangement joins TRBV5-1 to TRBJ2-1; 7 bases line up with TRBD2. This CDR3 has 16 amino acids. V was clipped by 0 bases and J by 3 bases; unmatched bases: 6. Germline-derived CDR1 and CDR2 are SGHRS and YFSETQ. Variable domain in full (rest from reference TRBV5-1 and TRBJ2-1): KAGVTQTPRYLIKTRGQQVTLSCSPISGHRSVSWYQQTPGQGLQFLFEYFSETQRNKGNFPGRFSGRQFSNSRSEMNVSTLELGDSALYLCASSLGGGSHYNEQFFGPGTRLTVL.